The source of this T cell receptor beta chain is a study of Tregs in tolerant kidney transplant recipients. This clone was observed a few times. Thawed PBMCs were FACS-sorted into unstimulated CD4+CD25+CD127- regulatory T cells, CD4+CD25- non-regulatory cells, CD4 and CD8 cells. The CDR3 sequence is 15 residues long. V lost 3 bases and J lost 3; bases outside the gene matches: 5. The germline V gene encodes CDR1 SGDLS and CDR2 YYNGEE. Measured with immunoSEQ multiplex PCR; TCRdb has only the in-frame clones, and not every one. The data show under 300,000 clones, 80% to 85% seen once. This receptor was taken from a human donor in good health. J is TRBJ2-7 and V is TRBV9; TRBD2 agrees at 11 bases. The specimen sequenced was CD4+ T cells from blood. In DNA, the CDR3 is TGTGCCAGCAGCGCTTCCGGGACTAGCGGCTACGAGCAGTACTTC. The encoded protein is CASSASGTSGYEQYF.